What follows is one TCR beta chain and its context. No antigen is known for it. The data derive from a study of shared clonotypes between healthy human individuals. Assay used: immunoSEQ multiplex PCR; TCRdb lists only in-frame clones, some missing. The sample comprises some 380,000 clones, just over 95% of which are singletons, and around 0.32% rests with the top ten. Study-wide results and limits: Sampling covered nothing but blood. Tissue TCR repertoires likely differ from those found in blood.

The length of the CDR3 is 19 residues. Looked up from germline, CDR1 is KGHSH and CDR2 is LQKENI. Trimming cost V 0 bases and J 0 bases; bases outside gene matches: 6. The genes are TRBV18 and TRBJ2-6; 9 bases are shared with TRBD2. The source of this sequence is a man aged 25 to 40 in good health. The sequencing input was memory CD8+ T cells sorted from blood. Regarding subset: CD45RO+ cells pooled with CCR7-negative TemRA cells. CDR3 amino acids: CASSPPLAGQPSGANVLTF. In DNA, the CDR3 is TGTGCCAGCTCACCACCCCTAGCGGGGCAACCCTCTGGGGCCAACGTCCTGACTTTC.